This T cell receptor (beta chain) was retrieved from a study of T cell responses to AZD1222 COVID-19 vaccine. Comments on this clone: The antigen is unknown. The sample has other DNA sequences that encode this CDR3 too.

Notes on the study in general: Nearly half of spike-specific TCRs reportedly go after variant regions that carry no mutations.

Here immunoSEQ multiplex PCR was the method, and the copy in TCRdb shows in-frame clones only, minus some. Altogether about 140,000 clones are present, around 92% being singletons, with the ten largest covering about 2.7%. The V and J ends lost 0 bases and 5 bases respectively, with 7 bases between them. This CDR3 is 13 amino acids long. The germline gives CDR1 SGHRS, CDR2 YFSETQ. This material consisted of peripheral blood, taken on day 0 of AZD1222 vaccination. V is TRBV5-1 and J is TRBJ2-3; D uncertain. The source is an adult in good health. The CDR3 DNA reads TGCGCCAGCAGCTTGGGCTATAGAGATACGCAGTATTTT. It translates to CASSLGYRDTQYF.